The 25 T cell receptor beta chains below were found in one sample sequenced in a study of shared clonotypes between healthy human individuals. Profiling relied on immunoSEQ multiplex PCR, and the TCRdb table lists in-frame clones only, not all of them. The sample records 2 million to 2.5 million clones, under 97% being singletons. Sequenced input: naive CD4+ T cells sorted from blood. The subset was: CD45RA+ positively selected. The receptor source for this set is a man younger than 30 in good health.

V is TRBV4-1 and J is TRBJ2-1; TRBD2 aligns across 15 bases. The CDR3 has 18 amino acids. V lost 0 bases to trimming and J lost 9 bases; unmatched junction nucleotides: 9. Germline V gene data show CDR1 as MGHRA and CDR2 as YSYEKL. In DNA form, the CDR3 reads TGCGCCAGCAGCCAAGATCAGTATGGACTAGCGGGAGGGGTTGAGCAGTTCTTC. Encoded protein: CASSQDQYGLAGGVEQFF.

V is TRBV9 and J is TRBJ2-1; 7 nucleotides match TRBD2. Germline trimming cut 4 bases from V and 8 bases from J; bases unmatched to any gene: 12. CDR1 and CDR2 (germline): SGDLS, YYNGEE. This CDR3 is 15 amino acids long. The CDR3 sequence is CASSPHEWGGYEQFF. CDR3 nucleotide sequence: TGTGCCAGCAGCCCCCACGAGTGGGGGGGTTATGAGCAGTTCTTC.

V and J are TRBV4-1 and TRBJ1-6, with D unresolved. With 0 bases removed from V and 1 base from J, the gap between germline ends came to 13 bases. CDR3 length equals 18 residues. Germline values: CDR1 MGHRA, CDR2 YSYEKL. CDR3 protein: CASSQEDSRISYNSPLHF. In nucleotides, the CDR3 is TGCGCCAGCAGCCAAGAGGACTCTCGTATTTCCTATAATTCACCCCTCCACTTT.

This CDR3 is CASSSENQPQHF. The CDR3 DNA is TGTGCCAGCTCATCCGAAAATCAGCCCCAGCATTTT. The chain combines TRBV18 with TRBJ1-5; D is unclear. CDR3 length: 12 residues. The V end was cut by 5 bases, the J end by 4 bases, with 6 bases between. CDR1 is KGHSH, CDR2 LQKENI, per germline.

V gene TRBV5-1 combines with J gene TRBJ2-3, with TRBD1 as a possible D gene (5 bases). The CDR3 spans 12 residues. V dropped 4 bases and J dropped 8 bases, with 11 bases sitting between them. Germline V gives CDR1 SGHRS, CDR2 YFSETQ. DNA of the CDR3: TGCGCCAGCAGCCCGGATAGGGGTACGCAGTATTTT. Translation gives CASSPDRGTQYF.

The chain couples TRBV5-1 to TRBJ1-6, with TRBD1 matching 8 bases. Per the germline V gene, CDR1 is SGHRS and CDR2 is YFSETQ. V was pared by 2 bases and J by 10 bases, with 8 bases of the junction left unmatched. There are 15 residues in the CDR3. For the CDR3, the DNA is TGCGCCAGCAGCTTTGGGACAGGTGGACGATCACCCCTCCACTTT. This gives the protein CASSFGTGGRSPLHF.

The gene calls are TRBV9 and TRBJ1-3; D unresolved. The germline gives CDR1 SGDLS, CDR2 YYNGEE. Between the trimmed V and J ends, which lost 3 bases and 3 bases, there was a span of 10 bases. The CDR3 is 14 amino acids. CDR3 amino acids: CASSATEVGNTIYF. Here the CDR3 DNA reads TGTGCCAGCAGCGCAACAGAGGTTGGAAACACCATATATTTT.

As concerns this clone: Other DNA sequences within the sample encode an identical CDR3. This chain joins TRBV5-5 and TRBJ2-5; D possibly matches TRBD1 or TRBD2 (5 bases each). The germline CDR1 and CDR2 sequences are SGHKS and YYEKEE (reference sequence). This CDR3 contains 13 residues. The V and J ends lost 3 bases and 5 bases respectively, with 11 bases between them. The CDR3 region is CASSSGPWETQYF. DNA of the CDR3: TGTGCCAGCAGCTCGGGACCTTGGGAGACCCAGTACTTC.

The chain employs TRBV30 and TRBJ2-3; D is unclear. Trimming removed 3 bases from V and 3 bases from J, with 13 bases in between. The CDR3 has 14 residues. Germline CDR1 GTSNPN, CDR2 SVGIG (reference sequence). CDR3 coding DNA: TGTGCCTGGAGATCCCCGGAATGGACAGATACGCAGTATTTT. This codes for CAWRSPEWTDTQYF.

The genes are TRBV18 and TRBJ2-7, with 8 positions matching TRBD1. The ends lost 6 bases at V and 6 bases at J; junction bases unmatched: 4. CDR1 and CDR2 (germline): KGHSH, LQKENI. The CDR3 is 12 residues long. In nucleotides, the CDR3 is TGTGCCAGCTCGACAGGGGATCTCGAGCAGTACTTC. Encoded protein: CASSTGDLEQYF.

This rearrangement joins TRBV6-6 to TRBJ2-7, with 9 bases lining up with TRBD1. The germline V gene encodes CDR1 MNHNY and CDR2 SVGAGI (reference sequence). This CDR3 is built from 15 residues. V lost 6 bases to trimming and J lost 2 bases; unmatched junction nucleotides: 8. The CDR3 sequence is CASRNGGTGTYEQYF. DNA of the CDR3: TGTGCCAGCAGAAATGGCGGGACAGGGACCTACGAGCAGTACTTC.

This clone was observed once. The chain combines TRBV4-1 with TRBJ1-1; maybe TRBD1 (5 bases). Germline CDR1 reads MGHRA; CDR2 reads YSYEKL. This CDR3 has 15 amino acids. The germline V and J ends were trimmed by 4 bases and 8 bases, with 20 bases remaining between them. The CDR3 is CASSRVFQGANEAFF. The CDR3 DNA is TGCGCCAGCAGCCGAGTTTTCCAGGGTGCTAACGAAGCTTTCTTT.

V gene TRBV30 combines with J gene TRBJ1-1; D is unclear. CDR3 length: 12 residues. With 4 bases removed from V and 5 bases from J, the gap between germline ends came to 11 bases. CDR1 and CDR2 from the germline V gene are GTSNPN and SVGIG (reference sequence). The CDR3 region is CAWNLPGTEAFF. Here the CDR3 DNA reads TGTGCCTGGAACCTCCCAGGAACTGAAGCTTTCTTT.

The chain joins TRBV29-1 to TRBJ2-7, with 9 bases lining up with TRBD1. CDR3 size: 17 residues. Germline CDR1 reads SQVTM; CDR2 reads ANQGSEA. J was trimmed by 4 bases and V by 1 base; bases with no gene match: 14. The CDR3: CSVEAGSTGTGNYEQYF. CDR3 sequence (DNA): TGCAGCGTTGAAGCGGGATCCACCGGGACAGGGAATTACGAGCAGTACTTC.

V usage is TRBV6-1 and J usage is TRBJ1-2; D call uncertain. CDR1 and CDR2 (germline): MNHNS, SASEGT. This CDR3 contains 14 residues. The CDR3 spells CAANFGEANYGYTF. The DNA of the CDR3 is TGTGCAGCCAACTTCGGGGAAGCGAACTATGGCTACACCTTC.

The gene calls are TRBV18 and TRBJ2-1; weak D call: TRBD1 (5 bases). V lost 6 bases and J 7 bases, leaving 13 bases between the germline ends. This CDR3 is 13 amino acids long. Germline CDR1 reads KGHSH; CDR2 reads LQKENI. This chain's CDR3 is CASSDQGLNEQFF. For the CDR3, the DNA is TGTGCCAGCTCGGATCAGGGTTTGAATGAGCAGTTCTTC.

The rearrangement uses TRBV5-1 and TRBJ2-2; no clear D. The V and J ends lost 0 bases and 6 bases respectively, with 9 bases between them. The germline gives CDR1 SGHRS, CDR2 YFSETQ. The CDR3 contains 14 residues. Here the CDR3 reads CASSLDALSGELFF. Written as DNA, the CDR3 is TGCGCCAGCAGCTTGGATGCCTTGTCCGGGGAGCTGTTTTTT.

This chain uses TRBV7-9 with TRBJ2-2; no reliable D call. This CDR3 is 18 amino acids long. Germline CDR1 and CDR2: SEHNR and FQNEAQ (reference sequence). Trimming removed 5 bases from V and 2 bases from J, with 21 bases in between. The DNA of the CDR3 is TGTGCCAGCAGCGACCCCGAAGGGCTCCGTACAAACACCGGGGAGCTGTTTTTT. Its translation: CASSDPEGLRTNTGELFF.

The chain joins TRBV19 to TRBJ2-3; TRBD2 might be the D (6 bases). V lost 5 bases, J lost 0 bases, and 9 bases lay in between. The CDR3 is 14 amino acids. CDR1 LNHDA and CDR2 SQIVND come from the germline V gene (reference sequence). Written as DNA, the CDR3 is TGTGCCAGTAGTCGGGGGTCTAGCACAGATACGCAGTATTTT. This codes for CASSRGSSTDTQYF.

The genes are TRBV7-9 and TRBJ1-2; the match to TRBD1 covers 7 bases. The length of the CDR3 is 16 residues. The V segment lost 1 base and the J segment 2 bases; nucleotides outside the gene matches: 7. In germline, CDR1 is SEHNR, CDR2 FQNEAQ (reference sequence). CDR3 sequence reads: CASSLGAGGVNYGYTF. In DNA, the CDR3 is TGTGCCAGCAGCTTAGGGGCAGGGGGTGTGAACTATGGCTACACCTTC.

The chain recombines TRBV10-2 with TRBJ2-7; D is perhaps TRBD1 (6 bases). V lost 4 bases and J lost 0, with 10 bases in between. The CDR3 runs 14 residues. Looked up from germline, CDR1 is WSHSY and CDR2 is SAAADI. The CDR3 here is CASSAQGPSYEQYF. In DNA, the CDR3 is TGCGCCAGCAGTGCACAGGGTCCCTCCTACGAGCAGTACTTC.

Regarding this clone: Other DNA sequences from this sample encode an identical CDR3 as well. The J gene is TRBJ2-3, the V gene TRBV5-1, with TRBD2 matching 10 bases. Germline V gene lookup returns CDR1 SGHRS and CDR2 YFSETQ. CDR3 size: 16 residues. V dropped 4 bases and J dropped 2; count of bases not matched to a gene: 7. CDR3 sequence reads: CASSVASGGPTDTQYF. The CDR3 nucleotides are TGCGCCAGCAGCGTGGCTAGCGGGGGACCCACAGATACGCAGTATTTT.

This rearrangement joins TRBV30 to TRBJ1-1; 8 positions match TRBD1. Germline V gene lookup returns CDR1 GTSNPN and CDR2 SVGIG (reference sequence). V gave up 1 base and J gave up 9 bases; unmatched junction bases: 7. This CDR3 region has 13 residues. The CDR3 region has the DNA TGTGCCTGGAGTGCTGGGACAGGTCTACAAGCTTTCTTT. This gives the protein CAWSAGTGLQAFF.

The chain carries TRBV10-3 and TRBJ2-7, with 11 bases matching TRBD2. Germline CDR1 and CDR2: ENHRY and SYGVKD. The CDR3 runs 15 residues. V lost 6 bases, J lost 4 bases, and 8 bases stayed unmatched. In nucleotides, the CDR3 is TGTGCCATCAGAGATAGCGGGAGGGCGGGGTACGAGCAGTACTTC. It encodes CAIRDSGRAGYEQYF.

This sequence joins TRBV5-4 and TRBJ2-1; D is uncertain. CDR3 size: 12 residues. V was pared by 1 base and J by 10 bases, with 9 bases between. Germline assignment: CDR1 SGHNT and CDR2 YYREEE (reference sequence). The CDR3 is CASSLYSREQFF. In nucleotides, the CDR3 is TGTGCCAGCAGCTTGTATTCCCGAGAGCAGTTCTTC.